In its sample, the clone carrying this T cell receptor (beta chain) was seen a few times. These data come from a study of blood T cell repertoires in COVID-19. Study context: The analysed material was cDNA or gDNA that came from T cells, B-cell-depleted T cells, or PBMCs.

Generated by immunoSEQ multiplex PCR, the TCRdb table keeps only in-frame clones and is missing some. The sample has 100,000 to 120,000 clones; 85% are singletons. Germline CDR1 SGHTA, CDR2 FQGTGA. The CDR3 contains 16 residues. V dropped 4 bases and J dropped 5; count of bases not matched to a gene: 10. This clonotype was sampled from a human donor in a cohort sampled during active COVID-19. J is TRBJ2-1 and V is TRBV7-3; 8 bases line up with TRBD2. Sequenced material: peripheral blood. In DNA form, the CDR3 reads TGTGCCAGCAGCTACGTCCCCGGGACTAGAAACAATGAGCAGTTCTTC. Its translation: CASSYVPGTRNNEQFF.